This TCR beta chain was obtained from a study of cytomegalovirus exposure and HLA in healthy donors (dated by TCRdb to the late 2010s). In the study overall: The 500 to 800 repertoires of the first cohort and the 120 or so validation repertoires were produced on the same platform, according to a later analysis. To predict cytomegalovirus infection status, the study combined high-throughput TCR immunosequencing, statistical association of individual TCRs with disease status, and machine learning. The study was designed to test whether signatures of past pathogen exposure could be identified by cataloging public T cell receptors. Along with the approximately 700-subject first cohort, a separate validation cohort of 120 different subjects was used. Beyond this particular receptor, the publication reports: Across donors, most TCR sequences were observed very rarely, whereas some public TCRs were present in many individuals. The classifier was reported to diagnose cytomegalovirus status with high specificity and sensitivity in both the original and validation cohorts. Subsequent analysis determined that TCRs grouped into clusters in the first cohort also showed a tendency toward co-occurrence across the roughly 120 validation repertoires, and approximately 94% of cluster scores exceeded 0. A later analysis lacked HLA typing for the validation cohort, so it scored co-occurrence in that cohort across all 120 or so repertoires. A total of 164 TCR beta chains were listed by the study as associated with cytomegalovirus. In vitro tests confirmed that a few of the cytomegalovirus-associated TCR beta chains recognize cytomegalovirus antigens. It was suggested by the authors that the approach could potentially be generalized to other disease states and immunological phenotypes.

Donors formed part of the validation cohort, which comprised 120 or so subjects and was distinct from the first cohort of under 750 subjects. Note on this clone: Its target antigen remains unknown. Base qualities are not recorded, but no much larger clone differs from it by a single base.

Via the germline V gene, CDR1 is SGHRS and CDR2 YFSETQ. The V and J ends are trimmed by 4 bases and 3 bases, leaving 14 bases between them. Counted from cysteine to phenylalanine, this CDR3 has 14 amino acids. Only the CDR3 region is kept as DNA, spanning 42 bases read in frame from base 1. The library relied on the immunoSEQ multiplex PCR assay. As for the authors' bioinformatics: A statistical classification framework was built for diagnosing cytomegalovirus status from the catalog of TCR beta chain sequences. TCRdb obtained this table from immuneACCESS and retained in-frame rearrangements with V and J assigned. These tables miss some clones; where compared with another copy, unresolved V genes account for less than half of the shortfall, and the remainder is unexplained. The V and J calls and the clone size are those of that table, but D and trimming were determined from the DNA. This sample holds 150,000 to 200,000 clones; about four fifths were observed only once. Clones ranked in the top ten supply more than 6.5% of the sample.

The sequenced sample consisted of PBMCs. The receptor comes from a man aged 18 to 35 in good health and CMV-seropositive. This chain is built from TRBV5-1 and TRBJ2-7; the best D guess is TRBD2, with 5 bases matching. CDR3 reads: CASSPEWAGYEQYF. The DNA sequence reads TGCGCCAGCAGCCCTGAGTGGGCGGGCTACGAGCAGTACTTC.